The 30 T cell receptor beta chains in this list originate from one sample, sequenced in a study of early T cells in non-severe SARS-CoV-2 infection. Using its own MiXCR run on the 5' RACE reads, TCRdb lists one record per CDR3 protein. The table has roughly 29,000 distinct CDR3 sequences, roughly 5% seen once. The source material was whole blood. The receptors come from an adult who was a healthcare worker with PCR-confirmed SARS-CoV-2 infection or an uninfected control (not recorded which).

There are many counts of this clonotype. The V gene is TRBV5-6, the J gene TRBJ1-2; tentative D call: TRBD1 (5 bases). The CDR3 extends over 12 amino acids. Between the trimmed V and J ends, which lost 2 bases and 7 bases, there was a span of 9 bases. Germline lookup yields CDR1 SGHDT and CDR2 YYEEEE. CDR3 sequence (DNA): TGTGCCAGCAGCTTCGGGACGAGTGGCTACACCTTC. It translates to CASSFGTSGYTF.

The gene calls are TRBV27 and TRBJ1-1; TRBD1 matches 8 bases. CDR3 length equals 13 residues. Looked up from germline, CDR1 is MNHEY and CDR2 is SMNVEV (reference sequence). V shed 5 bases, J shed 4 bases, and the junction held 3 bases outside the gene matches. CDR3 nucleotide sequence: TGTGCCAGCAGTCAACAGGGGGGCACTGAAGCTTTCTTT. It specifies CASSQQGGTEAFF.

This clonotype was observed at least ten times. The chain's CDR3 is CASSSGGYYGYTF. The CDR3 region has the DNA TGTGCCAGCAGCTCGGGGGGCTACTATGGCTACACCTTC. This chain joins TRBV7-7 and TRBJ1-2; tentatively, D is TRBD1 (6 bases). Germline V gene lookup returns CDR1 SSHAT and CDR2 FNYEAQ (reference sequence). Trimming left V 4 bases short and J 3 bases short, with 9 bases between. The CDR3 is made up of 13 amino acids. The variable domain in full, with the rest retrieved from reference TRBV7-7 and TRBJ1-2, is GAGVSQSPRYKVTKRGQDVTLRCDPISSHATLYWYQQALGQGPEFLTYFNYEAQPDKSGLPSDRFSAERPEGSISTLTIQRTEQRDSAMYRCASSSGGYYGYTFGSGTRLTVV.

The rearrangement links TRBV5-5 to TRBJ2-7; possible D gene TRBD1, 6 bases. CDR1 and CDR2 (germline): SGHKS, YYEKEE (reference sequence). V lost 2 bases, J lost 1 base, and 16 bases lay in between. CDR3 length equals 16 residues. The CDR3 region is CASSLKWGTGSYEQYF. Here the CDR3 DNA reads TGTGCCAGCAGCTTAAAATGGGGAACAGGGTCCTACGAGCAGTACTTC.

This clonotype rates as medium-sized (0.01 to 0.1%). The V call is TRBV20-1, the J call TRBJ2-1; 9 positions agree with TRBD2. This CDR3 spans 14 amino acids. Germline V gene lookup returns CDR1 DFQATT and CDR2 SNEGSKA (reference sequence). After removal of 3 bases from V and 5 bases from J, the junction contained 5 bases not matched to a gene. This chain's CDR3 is CSASLLAGHNEQFF. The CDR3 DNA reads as TGCAGTGCTAGTCTTCTAGCGGGACACAATGAGCAGTTCTTC.

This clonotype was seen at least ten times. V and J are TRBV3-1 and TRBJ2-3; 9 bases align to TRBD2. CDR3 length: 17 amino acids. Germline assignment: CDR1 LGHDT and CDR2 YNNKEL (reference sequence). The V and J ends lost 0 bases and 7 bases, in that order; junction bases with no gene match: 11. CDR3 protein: CASSQESRREGRNTQYF. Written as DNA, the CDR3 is TGTGCCAGCAGCCAAGAATCTCGGCGGGAGGGCCGGAATACGCAGTATTTT.

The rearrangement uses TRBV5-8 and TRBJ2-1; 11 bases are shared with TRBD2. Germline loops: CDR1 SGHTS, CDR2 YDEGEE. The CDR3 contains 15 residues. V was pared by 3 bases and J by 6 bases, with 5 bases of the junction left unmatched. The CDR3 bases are TGTGCCAGCAGCTCGGGACTAGCGGCCTCCAATGAGCAGTTCTTC. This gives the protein CASSSGLAASNEQFF.

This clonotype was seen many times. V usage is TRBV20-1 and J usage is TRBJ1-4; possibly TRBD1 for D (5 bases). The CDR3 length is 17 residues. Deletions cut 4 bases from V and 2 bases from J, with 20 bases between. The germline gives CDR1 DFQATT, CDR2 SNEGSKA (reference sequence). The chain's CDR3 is CSAKGREFSRTNEKLFF. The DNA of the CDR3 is TGCAGTGCTAAGGGCAGGGAATTCTCCAGGACTAATGAAAAACTGTTTTTT.

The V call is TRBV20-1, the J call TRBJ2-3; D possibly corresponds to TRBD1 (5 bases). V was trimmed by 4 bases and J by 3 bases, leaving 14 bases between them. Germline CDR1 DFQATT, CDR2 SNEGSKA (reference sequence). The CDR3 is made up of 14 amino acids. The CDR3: CSAKRGSPTDTQYF. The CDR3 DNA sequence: TGCAGTGCTAAAAGGGGTAGCCCGACAGATACGCAGTATTTT.

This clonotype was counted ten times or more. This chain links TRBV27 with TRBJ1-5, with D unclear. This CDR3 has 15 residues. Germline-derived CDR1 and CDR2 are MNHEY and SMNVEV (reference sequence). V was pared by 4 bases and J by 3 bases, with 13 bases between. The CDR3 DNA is TGTGCCAGCAGTTCCGTCGGGCGCGTCAATCAGCCCCAGCATTTT. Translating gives CASSSVGRVNQPQHF.

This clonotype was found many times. This chain's CDR3 is CSAAPGQGPKNIQYF. For the CDR3, the DNA is TGCAGTGCTGCGCCGGGACAGGGGCCCAAAAACATTCAGTACTTC. The chain uses TRBV20-1 and TRBJ2-4; 10 bases line up with TRBD1. Germline V lookup: CDR1 DFQATT, CDR2 SNEGSKA (reference sequence). This CDR3 is built from 15 residues. The V and J ends lost 5 bases and 2 bases, in that order; junction bases with no gene match: 6.

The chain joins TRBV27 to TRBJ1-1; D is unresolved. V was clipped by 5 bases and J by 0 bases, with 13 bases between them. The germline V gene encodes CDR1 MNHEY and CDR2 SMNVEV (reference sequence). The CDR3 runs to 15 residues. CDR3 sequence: CASSPPAYMNTEAFF. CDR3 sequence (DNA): TGTGCCAGCAGTCCACCCGCTTACATGAACACTGAAGCTTTCTTT.

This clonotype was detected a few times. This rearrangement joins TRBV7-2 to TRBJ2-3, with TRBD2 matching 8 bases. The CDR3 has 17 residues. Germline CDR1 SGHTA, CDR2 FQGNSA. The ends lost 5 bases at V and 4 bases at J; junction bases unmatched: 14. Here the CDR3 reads CASSPPSGRDRSDTQYF. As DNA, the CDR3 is TGTGCCAGCAGCCCCCCTAGCGGGCGAGACAGGTCAGATACGCAGTATTTT.

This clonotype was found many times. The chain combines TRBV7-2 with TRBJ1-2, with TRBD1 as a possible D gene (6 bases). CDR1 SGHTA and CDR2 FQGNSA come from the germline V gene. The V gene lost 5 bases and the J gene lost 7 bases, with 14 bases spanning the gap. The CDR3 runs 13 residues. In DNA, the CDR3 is TGTGCCAGCAGCCCGGGGGCAGGGGCTGGCTACACCTTC. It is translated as CASSPGAGAGYTF. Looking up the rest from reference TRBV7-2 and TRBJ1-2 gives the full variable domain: GAGVSQSPSNKVTEKGKDVELRCDPISGHTALYWYRQSLGQGLEFLIYFQGNSAPDKSGLPSDRFSAERTGGSVSTLTIQRTQQEDSAVYLCASSPGAGAGYTFGSGTRLTVV.

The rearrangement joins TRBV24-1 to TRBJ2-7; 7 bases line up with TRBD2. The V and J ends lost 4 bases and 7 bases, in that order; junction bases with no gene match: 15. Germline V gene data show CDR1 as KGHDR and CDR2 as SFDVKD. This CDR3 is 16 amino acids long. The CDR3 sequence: CATSDGLAGEMGEQYF. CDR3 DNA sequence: TGTGCCACCAGTGACGGTCTGGCGGGAGAAATGGGGGAGCAGTACTTC.

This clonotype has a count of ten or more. The CDR3 loop is CASSLGPSSTDTQYF. The CDR3 DNA is TGTGCCAGCAGTTTGGGGCCTTCTAGCACAGATACGCAGTATTTT. This rearrangement joins TRBV6-2 or TRBV6-3 to TRBJ2-3; the D gene is possibly TRBD1 (5 bases). V was clipped by 4 bases and J by 0 bases, with 11 bases between them. From germline, CDR1 is MNHEY and CDR2 SVGEGT. CDR3 length equals 15 residues.

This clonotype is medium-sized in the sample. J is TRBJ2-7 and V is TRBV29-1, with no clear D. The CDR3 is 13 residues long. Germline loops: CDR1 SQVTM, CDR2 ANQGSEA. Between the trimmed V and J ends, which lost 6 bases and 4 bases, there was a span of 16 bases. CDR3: CSVVGVGHYEQYF. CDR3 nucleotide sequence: TGCAGCGTAGTGGGCGTAGGTCATTACGAGCAGTACTTC.

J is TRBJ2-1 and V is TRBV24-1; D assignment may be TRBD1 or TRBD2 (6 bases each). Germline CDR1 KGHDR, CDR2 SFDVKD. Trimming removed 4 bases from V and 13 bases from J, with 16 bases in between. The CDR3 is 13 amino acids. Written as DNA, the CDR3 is TGTGCCACCAGTGAGGGGGGCGAGCGCGCCCAGTTCTTC. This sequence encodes CATSEGGERAQFF.

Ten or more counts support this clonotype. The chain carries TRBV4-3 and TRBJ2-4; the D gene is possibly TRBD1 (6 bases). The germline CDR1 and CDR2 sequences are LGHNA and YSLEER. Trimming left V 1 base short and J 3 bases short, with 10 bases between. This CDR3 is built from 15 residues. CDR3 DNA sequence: TGCGCCAGCAGCCAAGCACAGGGTCTCAAAAACATTCAGTACTTC. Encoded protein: CASSQAQGLKNIQYF.

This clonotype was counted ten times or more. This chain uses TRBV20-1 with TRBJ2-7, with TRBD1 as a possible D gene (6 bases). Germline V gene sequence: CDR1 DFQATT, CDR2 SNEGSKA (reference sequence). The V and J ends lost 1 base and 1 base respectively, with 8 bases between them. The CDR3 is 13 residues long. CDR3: CSARGQVSYEQYF. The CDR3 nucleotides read TGCAGTGCTAGAGGACAGGTATCCTACGAGCAGTACTTC.

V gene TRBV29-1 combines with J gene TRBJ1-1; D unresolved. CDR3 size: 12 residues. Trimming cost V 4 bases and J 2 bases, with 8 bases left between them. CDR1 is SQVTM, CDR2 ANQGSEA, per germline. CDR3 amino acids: CSVVGGNTEAFF. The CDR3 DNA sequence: TGCAGCGTTGTCGGCGGTAACACTGAAGCTTTCTTT.

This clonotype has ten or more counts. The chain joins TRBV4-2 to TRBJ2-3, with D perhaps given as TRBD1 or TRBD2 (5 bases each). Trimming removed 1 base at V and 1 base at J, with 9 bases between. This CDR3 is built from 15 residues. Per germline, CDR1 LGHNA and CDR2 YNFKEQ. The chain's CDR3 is CASSQVPGRTDTQYF. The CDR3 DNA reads TGTGCCAGCAGCCAAGTTCCGGGGCGCACAGATACGCAGTATTTT.

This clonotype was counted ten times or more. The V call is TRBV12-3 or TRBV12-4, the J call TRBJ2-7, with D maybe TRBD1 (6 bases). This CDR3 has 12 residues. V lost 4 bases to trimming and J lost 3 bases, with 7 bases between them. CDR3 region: CASSWDNYEQYF. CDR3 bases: TGTGCCAGCAGTTGGGACAACTACGAGCAGTACTTC.

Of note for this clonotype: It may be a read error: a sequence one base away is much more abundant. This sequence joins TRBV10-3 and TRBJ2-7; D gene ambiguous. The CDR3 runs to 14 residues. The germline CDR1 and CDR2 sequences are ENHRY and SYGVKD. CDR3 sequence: CAIRAEDGAYKQYF. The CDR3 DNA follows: TGTGCCATCAGGGCCGAGGACGGAGCCTACAAGCAGTACTTC.

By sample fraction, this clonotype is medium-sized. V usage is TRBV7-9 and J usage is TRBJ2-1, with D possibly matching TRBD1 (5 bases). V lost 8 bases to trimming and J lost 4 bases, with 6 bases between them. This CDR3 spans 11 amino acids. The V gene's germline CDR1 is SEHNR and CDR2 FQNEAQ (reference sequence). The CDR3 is CASQGYNEQFF. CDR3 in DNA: TGTGCCAGCCAGGGTTACAATGAGCAGTTCTTC.

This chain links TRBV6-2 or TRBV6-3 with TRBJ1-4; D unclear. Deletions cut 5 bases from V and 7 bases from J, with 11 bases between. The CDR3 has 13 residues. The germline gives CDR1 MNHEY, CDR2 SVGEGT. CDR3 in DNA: TGTGCCAGCAGTGTCGGACTCTTTGAAAAACTGTTTTTT. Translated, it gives CASSVGLFEKLFF.

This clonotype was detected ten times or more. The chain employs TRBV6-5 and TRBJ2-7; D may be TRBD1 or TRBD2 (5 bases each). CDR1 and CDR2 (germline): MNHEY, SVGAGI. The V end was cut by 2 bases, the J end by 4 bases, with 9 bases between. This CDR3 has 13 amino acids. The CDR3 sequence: CASSYGTLYEQYF. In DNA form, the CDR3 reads TGTGCCAGCAGTTACGGGACCCTTTACGAGCAGTACTTC.

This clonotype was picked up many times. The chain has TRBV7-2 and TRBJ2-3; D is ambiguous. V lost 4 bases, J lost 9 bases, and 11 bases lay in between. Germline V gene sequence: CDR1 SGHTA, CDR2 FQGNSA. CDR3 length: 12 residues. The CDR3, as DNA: TGTGCCAGCAGCTCGAGTCGGAAGACGCAGTATTTT. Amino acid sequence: CASSSSRKTQYF.

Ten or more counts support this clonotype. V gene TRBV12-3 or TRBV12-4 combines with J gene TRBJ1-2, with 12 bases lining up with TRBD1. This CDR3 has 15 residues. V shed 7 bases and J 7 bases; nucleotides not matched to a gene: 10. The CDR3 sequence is CASTEWGQGAAGYTF. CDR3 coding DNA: TGTGCCAGCACCGAATGGGGACAGGGGGCAGCTGGCTACACCTTC.

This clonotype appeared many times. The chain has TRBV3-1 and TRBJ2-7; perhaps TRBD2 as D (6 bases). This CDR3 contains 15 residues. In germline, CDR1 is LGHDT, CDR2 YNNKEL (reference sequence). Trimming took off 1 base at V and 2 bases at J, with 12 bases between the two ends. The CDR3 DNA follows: TGTGCCAGCAGCCAAGGGGTTAGCGGAGCCTACGAGCAGTACTTC. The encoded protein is CASSQGVSGAYEQYF.